The T cell receptor beta chain described here comes from a study of shared clonotypes between healthy human individuals. General study points: Clonotypes that were shared across a handful of donors made up approximately 5% of naive CD4 clonotypes.

The V gene's germline CDR1 is SEHNR and CDR2 FQNEAQ (reference sequence). The CDR3 sequence is 15 residues long. Between the trimmed V and J ends, which lost 1 base and 2 bases, there was a span of 12 bases. Note on this clone: Its antigen is unknown.

Selected positively for CCR7 and CD45RO-negative, naive CD8 cells excluded terminally differentiated effector memory CD45RA+ cells. Every subset had its genomic DNA shared out evenly among several immunoSEQ plates. Sequencing used immunoSEQ multiplex PCR; TCRdb keeps in-frame clones, though not all of them. The sample carries over 750,000 clones, about 96% recorded once. The clonotype comes from a man aged 25-40 years in good health. The sequencing sample was made of naive CD8+ T cells sorted from blood. This chain joins TRBV7-9 and TRBJ2-7; no firm D call. The CDR3 here is CASSLVLSKTYEQYF. In DNA form, the CDR3 reads TGTGCCAGCAGCTTAGTTTTGTCTAAAACCTACGAGCAGTACTTC.